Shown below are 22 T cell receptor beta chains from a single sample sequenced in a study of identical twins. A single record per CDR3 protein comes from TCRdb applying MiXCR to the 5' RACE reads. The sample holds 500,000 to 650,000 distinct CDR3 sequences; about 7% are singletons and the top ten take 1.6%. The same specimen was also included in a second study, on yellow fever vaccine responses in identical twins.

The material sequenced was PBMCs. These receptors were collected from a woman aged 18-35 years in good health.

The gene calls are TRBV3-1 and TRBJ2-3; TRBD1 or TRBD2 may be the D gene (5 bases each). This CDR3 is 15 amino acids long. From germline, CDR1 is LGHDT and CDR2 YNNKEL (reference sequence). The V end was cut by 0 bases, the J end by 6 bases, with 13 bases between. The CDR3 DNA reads TGTGCCAGCAGCCAAGATTTGGGGACCGCGGATACGCAGTATTTT. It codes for CASSQDLGTADTQYF.

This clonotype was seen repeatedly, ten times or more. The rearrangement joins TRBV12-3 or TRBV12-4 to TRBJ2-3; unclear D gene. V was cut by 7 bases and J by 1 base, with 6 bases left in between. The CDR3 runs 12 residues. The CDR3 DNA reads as TGTGCCAGCAACCTCGGCACAGATACGCAGTATTTT. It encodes CASNLGTDTQYF.

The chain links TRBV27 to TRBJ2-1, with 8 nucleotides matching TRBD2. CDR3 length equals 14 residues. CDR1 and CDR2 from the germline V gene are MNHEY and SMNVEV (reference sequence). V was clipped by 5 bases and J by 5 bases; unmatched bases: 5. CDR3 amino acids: CASSMVSGDNEQFF. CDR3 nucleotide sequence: TGTGCCAGCAGTATGGTTAGCGGGGACAATGAGCAGTTCTTC.

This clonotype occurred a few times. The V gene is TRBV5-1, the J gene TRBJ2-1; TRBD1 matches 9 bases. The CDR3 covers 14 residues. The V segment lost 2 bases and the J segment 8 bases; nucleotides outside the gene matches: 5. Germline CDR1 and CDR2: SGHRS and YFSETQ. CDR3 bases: TGCGCCAGCAGCTTCGGGACAGGGAAGGATGAGCAGTTCTTC. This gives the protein CASSFGTGKDEQFF.

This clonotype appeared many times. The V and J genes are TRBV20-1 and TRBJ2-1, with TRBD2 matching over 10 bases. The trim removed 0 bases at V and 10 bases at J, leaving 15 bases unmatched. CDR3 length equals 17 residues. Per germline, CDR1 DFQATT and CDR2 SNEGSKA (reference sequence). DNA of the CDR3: TGCAGTGCTAGAGACTCTAGCGGGAGAGGAAACGGACTGGAGCAGTTCTTC. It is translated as CSARDSSGRGNGLEQFF.

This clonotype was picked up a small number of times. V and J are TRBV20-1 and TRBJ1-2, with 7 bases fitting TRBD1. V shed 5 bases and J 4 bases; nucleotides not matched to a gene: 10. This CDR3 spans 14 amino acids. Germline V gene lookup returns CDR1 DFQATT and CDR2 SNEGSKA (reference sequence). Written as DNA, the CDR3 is TGCAGTGCTTCAATCGGACAGGCGAGCTATGGCTACACCTTC. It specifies CSASIGQASYGYTF.

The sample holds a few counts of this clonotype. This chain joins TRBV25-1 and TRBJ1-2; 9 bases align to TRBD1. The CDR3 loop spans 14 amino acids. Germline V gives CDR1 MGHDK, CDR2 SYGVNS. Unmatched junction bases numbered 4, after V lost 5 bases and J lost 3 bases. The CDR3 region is CASSSDRGDYGYTF. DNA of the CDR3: TGTGCCAGCAGTTCGGACAGGGGTGACTATGGCTACACCTTC.

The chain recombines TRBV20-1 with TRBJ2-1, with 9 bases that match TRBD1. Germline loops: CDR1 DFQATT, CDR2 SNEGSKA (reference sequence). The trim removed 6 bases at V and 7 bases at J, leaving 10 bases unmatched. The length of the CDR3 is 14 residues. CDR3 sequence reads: CSATLGQGLNEQFF. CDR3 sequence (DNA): TGCAGTGCAACCCTGGGACAGGGTTTGAATGAGCAGTTCTTC.

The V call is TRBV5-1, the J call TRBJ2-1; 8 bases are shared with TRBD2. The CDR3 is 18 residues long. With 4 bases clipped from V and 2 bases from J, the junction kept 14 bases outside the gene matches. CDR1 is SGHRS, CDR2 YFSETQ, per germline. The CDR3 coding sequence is TGCGCCAGCAGCCGGAGGGGCCCGGGACTAGGAGCCTACAATGAGCAGTTCTTC. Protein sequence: CASSRRGPGLGAYNEQFF.

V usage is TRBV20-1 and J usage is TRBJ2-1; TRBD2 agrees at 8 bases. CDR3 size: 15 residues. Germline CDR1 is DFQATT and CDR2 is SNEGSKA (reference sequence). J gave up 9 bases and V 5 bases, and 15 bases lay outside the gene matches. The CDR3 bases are TGCAGTGCTCCCCTACACGGGAGGGCCCAGTCTGAGCAGTTCTTC. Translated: CSAPLHGRAQSEQFF.

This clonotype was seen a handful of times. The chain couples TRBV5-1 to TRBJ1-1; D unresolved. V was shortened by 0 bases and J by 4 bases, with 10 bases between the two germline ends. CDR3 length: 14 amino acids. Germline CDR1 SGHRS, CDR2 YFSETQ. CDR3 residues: CASSLVRGGTEAFF. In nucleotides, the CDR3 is TGCGCCAGCAGCTTGGTTCGGGGAGGCACTGAAGCTTTCTTT.

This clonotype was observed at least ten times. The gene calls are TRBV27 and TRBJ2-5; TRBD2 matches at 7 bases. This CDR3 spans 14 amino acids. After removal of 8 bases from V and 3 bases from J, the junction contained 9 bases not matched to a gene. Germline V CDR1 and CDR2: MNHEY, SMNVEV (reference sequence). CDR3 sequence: CASRNTGLEETQYF. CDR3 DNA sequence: TGTGCCAGCCGAAATACCGGACTAGAAGAGACCCAGTACTTC.

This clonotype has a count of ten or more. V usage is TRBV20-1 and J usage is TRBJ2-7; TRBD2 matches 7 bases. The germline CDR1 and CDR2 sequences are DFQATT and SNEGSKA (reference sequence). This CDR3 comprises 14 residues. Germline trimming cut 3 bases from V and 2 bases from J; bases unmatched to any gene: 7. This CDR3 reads CSARSGLITYEQYF. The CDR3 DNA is TGCAGTGCTAGGTCGGGACTAATCACCTACGAGCAGTACTTC.

CDR3 protein: CASSSHSPFPKLTDTQYF. Here the CDR3 DNA reads TGTGCCAGCAGCTCACATTCCCCTTTCCCGAAACTCACAGATACGCAGTATTTT. The chain recombines TRBV9 with TRBJ2-3, with no clear D. The germline V and J ends were trimmed by 4 bases and 2 bases, with 23 bases remaining between them. This CDR3 spans 18 amino acids. Per the germline V gene, CDR1 is SGDLS and CDR2 is YYNGEE.

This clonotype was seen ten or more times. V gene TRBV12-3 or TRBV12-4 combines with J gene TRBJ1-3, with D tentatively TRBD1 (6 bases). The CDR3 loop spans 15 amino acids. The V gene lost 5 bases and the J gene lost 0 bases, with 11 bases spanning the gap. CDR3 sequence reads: CASSLQGSSGNTIYF. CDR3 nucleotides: TGTGCCAGCAGTCTACAGGGTTCCTCTGGAAACACCATATATTTT.

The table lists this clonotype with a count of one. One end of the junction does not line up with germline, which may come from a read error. CDR3 in DNA: TGCTGTGCTAGAGATAGCGGGGCCCGAGGGGTGCCAGATACGCAGTATTTT. The encoded protein is CCARDSGARGVPDTQYF. This chain connects TRBV20-1 to TRBJ2-3; 8 nucleotides agree with TRBD2. In germline, CDR1 is DFQATT, CDR2 SNEGSKA (reference sequence). The CDR3 spans 17 residues.

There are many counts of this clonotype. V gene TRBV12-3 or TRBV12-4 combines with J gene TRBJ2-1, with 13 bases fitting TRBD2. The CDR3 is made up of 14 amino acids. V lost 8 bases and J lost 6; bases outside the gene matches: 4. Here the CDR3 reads CASRLAGGSNEQFF. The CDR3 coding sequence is TGTGCCAGCCGACTAGCGGGAGGTAGCAATGAGCAGTTCTTC.

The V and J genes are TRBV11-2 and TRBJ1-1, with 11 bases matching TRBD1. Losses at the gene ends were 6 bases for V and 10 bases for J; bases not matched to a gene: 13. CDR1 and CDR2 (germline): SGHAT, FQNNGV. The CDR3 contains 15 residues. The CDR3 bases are TGTGCCAGCAGTCTTTCAGGACAGGGGGCGGATGGAGCTTTCTTT. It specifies CASSLSGQGADGAFF.

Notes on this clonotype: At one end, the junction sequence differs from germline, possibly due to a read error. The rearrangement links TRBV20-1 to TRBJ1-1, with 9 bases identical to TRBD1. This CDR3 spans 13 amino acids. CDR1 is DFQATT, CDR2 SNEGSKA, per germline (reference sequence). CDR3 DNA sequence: TGCAGTACTAGGGACAGGGTGGTAACTGAAGCTTTCTTT. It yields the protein CSTRDRVVTEAFF.

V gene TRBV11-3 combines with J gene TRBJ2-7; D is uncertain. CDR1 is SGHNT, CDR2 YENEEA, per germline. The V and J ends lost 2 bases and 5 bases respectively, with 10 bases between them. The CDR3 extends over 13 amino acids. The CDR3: CASSLSPPNEQYF. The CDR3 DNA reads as TGTGCCAGCAGCTTATCCCCTCCGAACGAGCAGTACTTC. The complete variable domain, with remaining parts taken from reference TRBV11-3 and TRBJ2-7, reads EAGVVQSPRYKIIEKKQPVAFWCNPISGHNTLYWYLQNLGQGPELLIRYENEEAVDDSQLPKDRFSAERLKGVDSTLKIQPAELGDSAVYLCASSLSPPNEQYFGPGTRLTVT.

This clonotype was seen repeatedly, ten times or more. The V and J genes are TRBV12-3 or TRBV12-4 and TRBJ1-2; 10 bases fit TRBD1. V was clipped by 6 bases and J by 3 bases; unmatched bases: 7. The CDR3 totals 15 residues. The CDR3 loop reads CASRTGTGVDYGYTF. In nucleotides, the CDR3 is TGTGCCAGCAGAACCGGGACAGGGGTTGACTATGGCTACACCTTC.

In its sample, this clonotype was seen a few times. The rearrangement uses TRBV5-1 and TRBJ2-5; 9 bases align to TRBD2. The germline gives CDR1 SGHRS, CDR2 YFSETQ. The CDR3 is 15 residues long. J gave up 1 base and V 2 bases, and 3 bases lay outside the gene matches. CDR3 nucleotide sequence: TGCGCCAGCAGCTTAAGCGGGGGGATCCAAGAGACCCAGTACTTC. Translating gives CASSLSGGIQETQYF. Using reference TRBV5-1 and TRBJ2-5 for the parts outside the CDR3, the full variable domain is KAGVTQTPRYLIKTRGQQVTLSCSPISGHRSVSWYQQTPGQGLQFLFEYFSETQRNKGNFPGRFSGRQFSNSRSEMNVSTLELGDSALYLCASSLSGGIQETQYFGPGTRLLVL.